This TCR beta chain was identified in a study of graft-versus-host responses after intestinal transplantation. This clone was observed a handful of times. The antigen is not known. TCRdb keeps only in-frame clones here, not all; method: immunoSEQ multiplex PCR. Among about 130,000 clones listed, approximately 92% were seen once. V lost 2 bases to trimming and J lost 7 bases, with 12 bases between them. This CDR3 contains 13 residues. CDR1 MNHNS and CDR2 SASEGT come from the germline V gene. The origin of this receptor is a human donor who received an intestinal transplant. The V call is TRBV6-1, the J call TRBJ2-7; D gene uncertain. Material: unstimulated CD4+ T cells sorted from spleen or lymph node cells, obtained before intestinal transplant. The CDR3 region has the DNA TGTGCCAGCAGTGAACCCAATAGTGGTGAGCAGTACTTC. Its protein product is CASSEPNSGEQYF.